This T cell receptor (beta chain) comes out of a study of response to subunit inactivated influenza vaccine. Broader study findings: The authors proposed limited new T cell recruitment per seasonal influenza vaccination.

On this clonotype itself: Its specificity is not known.

V lost 0 bases and J 4 bases, leaving 12 bases between the germline ends. The CDR3 loop spans 14 amino acids. Per germline, CDR1 DFQATT and CDR2 SNEGSKA (reference sequence). A single record per CDR3 protein comes from TCRdb applying MiXCR to the RT-PCR reads. The table has approximately 680,000 distinct CDR3 sequences, less than 20% seen once; the top ten hold around a tenth. The sequencing here drew on PBMCs from blood, taken roughly 12 days after vaccination. This chain uses TRBV20-1 with TRBJ1-1; maybe TRBD1 (5 bases). The source of this sequence is a man aged 50-60 years who received an inactivated influenza vaccine. In nucleotides, the CDR3 is TGCAGTGCTAGAGAGAGTCAGGGAGCCACTGAAGCTTTCTTT. Translation gives CSARESQGATEAFF.